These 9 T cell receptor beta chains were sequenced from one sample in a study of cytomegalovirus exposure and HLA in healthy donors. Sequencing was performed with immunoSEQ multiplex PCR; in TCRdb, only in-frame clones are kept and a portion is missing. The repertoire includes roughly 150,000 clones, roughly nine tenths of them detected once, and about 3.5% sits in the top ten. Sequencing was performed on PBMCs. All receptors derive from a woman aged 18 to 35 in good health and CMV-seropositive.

CDR3 nucleotide sequence: TGCGCCAGCAGCACAGAGGGACAGGGTATCACTGAAGCTTTCTTT. Its protein is CASSTEGQGITEAFF. The rearrangement joins TRBV5-1 to TRBJ1-1; TRBD1 aligns across 9 bases. Germline V gene lookup returns CDR1 SGHRS and CDR2 YFSETQ. Losses at the gene ends were 4 bases for V and 4 bases for J; bases not matched to a gene: 8. This CDR3 has 15 residues.

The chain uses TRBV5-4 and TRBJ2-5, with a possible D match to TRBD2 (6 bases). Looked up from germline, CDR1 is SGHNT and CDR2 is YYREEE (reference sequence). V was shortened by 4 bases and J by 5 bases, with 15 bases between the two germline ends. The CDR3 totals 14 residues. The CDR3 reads CASSRGLGEETQYF. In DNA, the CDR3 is TGTGCCAGCAGCCGGGGACTGGGGGAGGAGACCCAGTACTTC.

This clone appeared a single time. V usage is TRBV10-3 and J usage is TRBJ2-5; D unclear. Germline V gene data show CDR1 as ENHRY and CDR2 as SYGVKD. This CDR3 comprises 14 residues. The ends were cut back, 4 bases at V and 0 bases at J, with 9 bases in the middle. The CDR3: CAISASSDQETQYF. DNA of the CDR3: TGTGCCATCAGTGCCTCGTCGGACCAAGAGACCCAGTACTTC.

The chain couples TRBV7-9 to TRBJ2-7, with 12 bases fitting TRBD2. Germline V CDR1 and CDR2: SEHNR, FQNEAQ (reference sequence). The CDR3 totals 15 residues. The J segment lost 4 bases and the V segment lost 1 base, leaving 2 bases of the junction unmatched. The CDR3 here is CASSLELAGGYEQYF. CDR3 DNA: TGTGCCAGCAGCTTAGAACTAGCGGGAGGATACGAGCAGTACTTC. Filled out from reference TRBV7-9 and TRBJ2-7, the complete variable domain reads DTGVSQNPRHKITKRGQNVTFRCDPISEHNRLYWYRQTLGQGPEFLTYFQNEAQLEKSRLLSDRFSAERPKGSFSTLEIQRTEQGDSAMYLCASSLELAGGYEQYFGPGTRLTVT.

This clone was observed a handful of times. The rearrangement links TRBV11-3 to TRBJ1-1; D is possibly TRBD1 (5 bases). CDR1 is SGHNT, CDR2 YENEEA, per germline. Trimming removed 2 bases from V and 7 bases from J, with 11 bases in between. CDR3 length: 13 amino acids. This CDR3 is CASSLMTESEAFF. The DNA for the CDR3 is TGTGCCAGCAGCTTAATGACAGAAAGTGAAGCTTTCTTT.

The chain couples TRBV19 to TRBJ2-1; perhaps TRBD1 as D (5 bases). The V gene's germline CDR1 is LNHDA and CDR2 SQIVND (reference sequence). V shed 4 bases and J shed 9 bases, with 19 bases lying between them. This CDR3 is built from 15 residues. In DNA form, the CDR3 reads TGTGCCAGTAGTAAGCGCGCCTTAGGGGTCGGTGAGCAGTTCTTC. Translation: CASSKRALGVGEQFF. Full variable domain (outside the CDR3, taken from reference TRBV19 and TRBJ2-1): DGGITQSPKYLFRKEGQNVTLSCEQNLNHDAMYWYRQDPGQGLRLIYYSQIVNDFQKGDIAEGYSVSREKKESFPLTVTSAQKNPTAFYLCASSKRALGVGEQFFGPGTRLTVL.

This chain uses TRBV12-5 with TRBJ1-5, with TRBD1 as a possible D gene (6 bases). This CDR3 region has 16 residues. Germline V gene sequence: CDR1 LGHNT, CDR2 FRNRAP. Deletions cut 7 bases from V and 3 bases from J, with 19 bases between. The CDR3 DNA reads TGTGCTAGTGTCCTTTTAGGACAGAGCCTCAATCAGCCCCAGCATTTT. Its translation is CASVLLGQSLNQPQHF.

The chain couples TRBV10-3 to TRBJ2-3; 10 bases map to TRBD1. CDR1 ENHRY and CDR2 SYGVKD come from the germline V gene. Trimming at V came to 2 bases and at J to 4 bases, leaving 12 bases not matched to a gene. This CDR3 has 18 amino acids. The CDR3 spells CAISEPKLPGQGPDTQYF. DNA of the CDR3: TGTGCCATCAGTGAGCCCAAACTACCGGGACAGGGGCCAGATACGCAGTATTTT.

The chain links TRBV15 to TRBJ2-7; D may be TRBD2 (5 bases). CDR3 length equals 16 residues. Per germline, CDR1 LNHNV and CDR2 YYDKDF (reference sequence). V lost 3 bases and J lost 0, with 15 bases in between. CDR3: CATSSTLAVYSYEQYF. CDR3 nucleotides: TGTGCCACCAGCAGCACCCTAGCTGTTTACTCCTACGAGCAGTACTTC.